These 19 T cell receptor beta chains share one sample of origin, sequenced in a study of cytomegalovirus exposure and HLA in healthy donors. Amplification used 60 Vbeta primers and 13 Jbeta primers. Produced via immunoSEQ multiplex PCR; TCRdb's table is partial and in-frame only. The table lists about 90,000 clones, roughly 76% of them singletons. Sequencing was carried out using PBMCs. These receptor sequences come from a woman aged 55-69 years in good health and CMV-seropositive.

This clone was counted ten times or more. V is TRBV6-6 and J is TRBJ1-1; D not resolved. In germline, CDR1 is MNHNY, CDR2 SVGAGI (reference sequence). Trimming removed 1 base from V and 6 bases from J, with 12 bases in between. This CDR3 has 14 residues. CDR3 in DNA: TGTGCCAGCAGTTACTTCGGGGAGGAAGCTGAAGCTTTCTTT. Protein product: CASSYFGEEAEAFF.

CDR3 sequence: CSAKARAEAFF. The DNA of the CDR3 is TGCAGTGCTAAAGCGAGAGCTGAAGCTTTCTTT. The genes are TRBV20-1 and TRBJ1-1; D is uncertain. The CDR3 spans 11 residues. Trimming took off 4 bases at V and 6 bases at J, with 9 bases between the two ends. Germline CDR1 reads DFQATT; CDR2 reads SNEGSKA (reference sequence).

The gene calls are TRBV5-6 and TRBJ1-4; D may be TRBD1 (5 bases). With 0 bases removed from V and 0 bases from J, the gap between germline ends came to 6 bases. Germline assignment: CDR1 SGHDT and CDR2 YYEEEE. The CDR3 consists of 15 residues. CDR3 nucleotides: TGTGCCAGCAGCTTGGCGGGGGCAACTAATGAAAAACTGTTTTTT. Translated, it gives CASSLAGATNEKLFF.

A few counts support this clone. V usage is TRBV7-6 and J usage is TRBJ1-1, with a weak D call TRBD1 (6 bases). V lost 4 bases, J lost 3 bases, and 9 bases lay in between. Germline V gene lookup returns CDR1 SGHVS and CDR2 FNYEAQ. This CDR3 spans 13 amino acids. The CDR3: CASSWTEDTEAFF. CDR3 nucleotides: TGTGCCAGCAGCTGGACAGAAGACACTGAAGCTTTCTTT.

This clone was observed a few times. The chain is built from TRBV10-2 and TRBJ1-5, with D tentatively TRBD1 (5 bases). The CDR3 length is 13 residues. The germline gives CDR1 WSHSY, CDR2 SAAADI. V was pared by 6 bases and J by 0 bases, with 6 bases between. The DNA for the CDR3 is TGCGCCAGCAGCAGGGCTAGCAATCAGCCCCAGCATTTT. Amino acids: CASSRASNQPQHF.

The chain couples TRBV9 to TRBJ2-1, with no clear D. Trimming shortened V by 3 bases and J by 6 bases, and 13 bases separated the two germline ends. This CDR3 has 14 residues. The V gene's germline CDR1 is SGDLS and CDR2 YYNGEE. The CDR3 here is CASSAMSARNEQFF. As DNA, the CDR3 is TGTGCCAGCAGCGCTATGAGCGCTCGCAATGAGCAGTTCTTC.

This sequence joins TRBV27 and TRBJ1-1; a possible D gene is TRBD1 (5 bases). V lost 7 bases and J 3 bases, leaving 15 bases between the germline ends. The germline CDR1 and CDR2 sequences are MNHEY and SMNVEV (reference sequence). The CDR3 has 14 amino acids. CDR3 protein: CASNESGRDTEAFF. CDR3 DNA sequence: TGTGCCAGCAACGAGTCAGGGCGCGACACTGAAGCTTTCTTT.

The rearrangement links TRBV2 to TRBJ1-2, with D possibly matching TRBD1 (5 bases). Germline V gene lookup returns CDR1 SNHLY and CDR2 FYNNEI. V was pared by 5 bases and J by 7 bases, with 11 bases between. This CDR3 region has 12 residues. The DNA of the CDR3 is TGTGCCAGCAGTACAGGCGTCGGTGGCTACACCTTC. Translation gives CASSTGVGGYTF.

The genes are TRBV5-1 and TRBJ2-5; 11 bases match TRBD1. Germline V lookup: CDR1 SGHRS, CDR2 YFSETQ. Germline trimming cut 4 bases from V and 1 base from J; bases unmatched to any gene: 9. CDR3 size: 17 residues. The CDR3 loop is CASSPNTGTGGQETQYF. For the CDR3, the DNA is TGCGCCAGCAGCCCGAACACCGGGACAGGGGGCCAAGAGACCCAGTACTTC.

The V gene is TRBV18, the J gene TRBJ2-1, with D perhaps matching TRBD2 (6 bases). Germline CDR1 is KGHSH and CDR2 is LQKENI. Trimming pared 4 bases from V and 7 bases from J, leaving 14 bases between. This CDR3 has 14 residues. This CDR3 is CASSRRESGNEQFF. CDR3 DNA: TGTGCCAGCTCACGACGGGAGTCCGGTAATGAGCAGTTCTTC. The entire variable domain, with the rest obtained from reference TRBV18 and TRBJ2-1, is as follows: NAGVMQNPRHLVRRRGQEARLRCSPMKGHSHVYWYRQLPEEGLKFMVYLQKENIIDESGMPKERFSAEFPKEGPSILRIQQVVRGDSAAYFCASSRRESGNEQFFGPGTRLTVL.

The chain couples TRBV28 to TRBJ1-4; D gene unclear. The CDR3 is made up of 14 amino acids. The germline V and J ends were trimmed by 2 bases and 8 bases, with 12 bases remaining between them. Germline lookup yields CDR1 MDHEN and CDR2 SYDVKM. The CDR3 DNA reads TGTGCCAGCAGTTTAGGCTCGACGCGGGAAAAACTGTTTTTT. Translating it yields CASSLGSTREKLFF.

Points on this clone: The same CDR3 also results from other DNA sequences found in this sample. Here the CDR3 DNA reads TGTGCCAGCAGCGTCTCAGTAAGCTACGAGCAGTACTTC. Amino acid sequence: CASSVSVSYEQYF. V and J are TRBV9 and TRBJ2-7; the D is unclear. In germline, CDR1 is SGDLS, CDR2 YYNGEE. The CDR3 contains 13 residues. V was clipped by 2 bases and J by 3 bases, with 9 bases between them.

The chain carries TRBV2 and TRBJ1-1; D remains ambiguous. With 3 bases removed from V and 8 bases from J, the gap between germline ends came to 13 bases. This CDR3 has 13 amino acids. Per germline, CDR1 SNHLY and CDR2 FYNNEI. The CDR3 loop reads CASSDDAGFEAFF. DNA of the CDR3: TGTGCCAGCAGTGATGATGCGGGATTCGAAGCTTTCTTT.

The V call is TRBV14, the J call TRBJ1-3; D gene unclear. Trimming removed 2 bases from V and 3 bases from J, with 5 bases in between. Germline-derived CDR1 and CDR2 are SGHDN and FVKESK. The CDR3 has 13 amino acids. CDR3: CASSQFGGNTIYF. In DNA, the CDR3 is TGTGCCAGCAGCCAATTCGGTGGAAACACCATATATTTT.

The chain couples TRBV15 to TRBJ1-1, with 8 bases that match TRBD1. This CDR3 has 17 residues. In germline, CDR1 is LNHNV, CDR2 YYDKDF (reference sequence). With 3 bases clipped from V and 5 bases from J, the junction kept 14 bases outside the gene matches. The CDR3 is CATSRPRNNRGSTEAFF. The CDR3 region has the DNA TGTGCCACCAGCAGGCCTAGGAATAACAGGGGGAGTACTGAAGCTTTCTTT.

This clone was detected once. CDR3 sequence reads: CASSIWAGENTEAFF. The CDR3 nucleotides are TGTGCCAGTAGTATATGGGCAGGCGAAAACACTGAAGCTTTCTTT. This chain uses TRBV19 with TRBJ1-1; D is undetermined. V gave up 2 bases and J gave up 2 bases, with 12 bases separating them. CDR3 size: 15 residues. Germline CDR1 LNHDA, CDR2 SQIVND (reference sequence).

This clone has just one count. The rearrangement uses TRBV9 and TRBJ2-3; TRBD1 agrees at 9 bases. Losses at the gene ends were 4 bases for V and 3 bases for J; bases not matched to a gene: 9. CDR1 and CDR2 (germline): SGDLS, YYNGEE. The CDR3 totals 16 residues. The CDR3 bases are TGTGCCAGCAGCTTAAGACCGGGACAGGGTACAGATACGCAGTATTTT. Encoded protein: CASSLRPGQGTDTQYF.

This rearrangement joins TRBV7-9 to TRBJ1-5; D gene unclear. From germline, CDR1 is SEHNR and CDR2 FQNEAQ (reference sequence). The CDR3 totals 13 residues. V was cut by 2 bases and J by 6 bases, with 8 bases left in between. The CDR3 protein is CASSLRAGQPQHF. The CDR3 region has the DNA TGTGCCAGCAGCTTAAGGGCGGGTCAGCCCCAGCATTTT.

The DNA of the CDR3 is TGTGCCAGCAGTGCCGATATGGGGGCCTATGGCTACACCTTC. Encoded protein: CASSADMGAYGYTF. V and J are TRBV6-5 and TRBJ1-2; the D gene is possibly TRBD1 (6 bases). Germline CDR1 MNHEY, CDR2 SVGAGI. The CDR3 consists of 14 residues. V lost 5 bases and J lost 4, with 14 bases in between.